This record looks at one T cell receptor (beta chain) sequence and its context. Antigen specificity is unknown. This sample was taken from a study of a mutant IDH1 vaccine in newly diagnosed glioma. TCRdb's table, derived via immunoSEQ multiplex PCR, lists solely in-frame clones and lacks some. This table has 70,000 or so clones, around 87% appearing once. The time point: week 35, safety follow-up. Every vaccine dose comprised 300 ug of mutant IDH1 20-mer peptide plus topical imiquimod. This CDR3 contains 13 residues. Germline trimming cut 4 bases from V and 6 bases from J; bases unmatched to any gene: 5. Germline loops: CDR1 MDHEN, CDR2 SYDVKM.

Source: PBMCs, taken from a glioma patient whose treatment included an IDH1 peptide vaccine. This clonotype originated in a man aged 30-40 years with glioma. The V call is TRBV28, the J call TRBJ1-1; the match to TRBD1 covers 7 bases. CDR3 nucleotide sequence: TGTGCCAGCAGTTCACCGACAGGGCCTGAAGCTTTCTTT. Its translation is CASSSPTGPEAFF.